Each of the 28 T cell receptor beta chains below was sequenced from the same sample in a study of radiation and T cells in renal cell carcinoma. As to time point: blood 2 weeks post-SBRT. The treatment is: 15 Gy SBRT to primary tumor, nephrectomy 4 weeks later. Repertoires were generated with immunoSEQ multiplex PCR, while TCRdb's copy carries only in-frame clones and drops some. The data show 120,000 or so clones, with 88% seen just once and over 4.5% held by the top ten. This specimen consisted of blood, obtained from a patient whose treatment included radiotherapy and nephrectomy. These receptor sequences come from an older woman with renal cell carcinoma.

The CDR3 DNA reads TGTGCCAGCAGCTTGGAGGGGCGAGGGGAGACCCAGTACTTC. Protein product: CASSLEGRGETQYF. The rearrangement links TRBV5-6 to TRBJ2-5, with D perhaps TRBD1 or TRBD2 (5 bases each). CDR1 is SGHDT, CDR2 YYEEEE, per germline. This CDR3 is 14 amino acids long. Deletions cut 0 bases from V and 5 bases from J, with 11 bases between.

The V gene is TRBV7-3, the J gene TRBJ1-1; D is perhaps TRBD1 (6 bases). The V and J ends lost 2 bases and 4 bases respectively, with 11 bases between them. This CDR3 contains 14 residues. CDR1 SGHTA and CDR2 FQGTGA come from the germline V gene. CDR3 in DNA: TGTGCCAGCAGCTTAGGAGGGGGGAGCACTGAAGCTTTCTTT. Protein product: CASSLGGGSTEAFF.

The V gene is TRBV9, the J gene TRBJ2-5, with TRBD2 as a possible D gene (6 bases). From germline, CDR1 is SGDLS and CDR2 YYNGEE. V shed 0 bases and J shed 4 bases, with 10 bases lying between them. CDR3 size: 14 residues. The CDR3 loop is CASSVGGSGETQYF. The CDR3 DNA is TGTGCCAGCAGCGTAGGGGGTAGCGGAGAGACCCAGTACTTC.

The rearrangement joins TRBV11-2 to TRBJ1-1, with 7 bases matching TRBD1. The CDR3 sequence is 16 residues long. Trimming took 4 bases from V and 5 from J; bases not matched to a gene: 13. Germline CDR1 and CDR2: SGHAT and FQNNGV. CDR3 coding DNA: TGTGCCAGCAGCTCCCCCAGCGACAGGGTGGGAACTGAAGCTTTCTTT. It encodes CASSSPSDRVGTEAFF. Full variable domain (missing parts from reference TRBV11-2 and TRBJ1-1): EAGVAQSPRYKIIEKRQSVAFWCNPISGHATLYWYQQILGQGPKLLIQFQNNGVVDDSQLPKDRFSAERLKGVDSTLKIQPAKLEDSAVYLCASSSPSDRVGTEAFFGQGTRLTVV.

CDR3 protein: CASSAIGYTF. The CDR3 DNA sequence: TGTGCCAGCAGTGCCATTGGCTACACCTTC. V gene TRBV6-1 combines with J gene TRBJ1-2; no firm D call. Germline lookup yields CDR1 MNHNS and CDR2 SASEGT. V lost 4 bases and J lost 7, with 4 bases in between. The CDR3 has 10 residues.

V is TRBV6-5 and J is TRBJ1-5; D gene unclear. CDR1 and CDR2 (germline): MNHEY, SVGAGI. V was clipped by 5 bases and J by 3 bases, with 14 bases between them. The CDR3 is 15 amino acids. CDR3 coding DNA: TGTGCCAGCAGTCAATCTTACCTGGACAATCAGCCCCAGCATTTT. Translating it yields CASSQSYLDNQPQHF.

The rearrangement links TRBV7-2 to TRBJ1-1, with TRBD1 identical over 7 bases. CDR1 is SGHTA and CDR2 is FQGNSA in the germline V gene. J lost 7 bases, V lost 5 bases, and 10 bases had no gene match. The CDR3 spans 14 residues. In nucleotides, the CDR3 is TGTGCCAGCAGCCAAGCGACAGGGTATGGTGAAGCTTTCTTT. It encodes CASSQATGYGEAFF.

The chain is built from TRBV9 and TRBJ2-1; D is unclear. The CDR3 is 17 residues long. Germline-derived CDR1 and CDR2 are SGDLS and YYNGEE. Trimming took off 0 bases at V and 2 bases at J, with 15 bases between the two ends. CDR3 nucleotides: TGTGCCAGCAGCGTAGAGGGCAGACTGCGACCCTACAATGAGCAGTTCTTC. Its translation is CASSVEGRLRPYNEQFF.

With regard to this clone: The junction does not match germline at one end; this may be a read error. The J gene is TRBJ2-3, the V gene TRBV19, with 9 bases fitting TRBD2. CDR1 LNHDA and CDR2 SQIVND come from the germline V gene (reference sequence). The CDR3 loop spans 15 amino acids. In DNA, the CDR3 is TGTGCCAGTAGGATAGCGGGGGCCAACACAGATACGCAGTATTTT. Protein sequence: CASRIAGANTDTQYF.

The CDR3 here is CASSQAGRGSGNTIYF. Written as DNA, the CDR3 is TGCGCCAGCAGCCAGGCAGGAAGGGGTTCAGGAAACACCATATATTTT. This sequence joins TRBV4-3 and TRBJ1-3; a possible D gene is TRBD1 (5 bases). The CDR3 runs to 16 residues. The V and J ends lost 3 bases and 4 bases respectively, with 16 bases between them. CDR1 and CDR2 from the germline V gene are LGHNA and YSLEER.

The chain combines TRBV6-5 with TRBJ2-7; TRBD1 is a possible D gene (6 bases). Germline V lookup: CDR1 MNHEY, CDR2 SVGAGI. CDR3 length equals 14 residues. Deletions cut 4 bases from V and 2 bases from J, with 12 bases between. The DNA for the CDR3 is TGTGCCAGCAGTTCAATCTCAGGGGCCTACGAGCAGTACTTC. Residues: CASSSISGAYEQYF.

The chain has TRBV6-5 and TRBJ1-2; D is possibly TRBD1 (5 bases). This CDR3 region has 15 residues. Germline assignment: CDR1 MNHEY and CDR2 SVGAGI. Trimming shortened V by 5 bases and J by 1 base, and 14 bases separated the two germline ends. The CDR3: CASSGAQHHNYGYTF. The DNA of the CDR3 is TGTGCCAGCAGTGGGGCACAGCATCATAACTATGGCTACACCTTC.

CDR3 sequence (DNA): TGTGCCAGCAGCCAAGGACAGTATGGCTACACCTTC. Translating gives CASSQGQYGYTF. This chain links TRBV4-2 with TRBJ1-2; a possible D gene is TRBD1 (5 bases). In germline, CDR1 is LGHNA, CDR2 YNFKEQ. This CDR3 has 12 residues. V lost 1 base and J lost 5, with 5 bases in between.

The CDR3 bases are TGTGCCAGCAGGCGGGGGACAGGGGGGAACAATGAGCAGTTCTTC. It translates to CASRRGTGGNNEQFF. The rearrangement uses TRBV6-1 and TRBJ2-1; 11 bases are shared with TRBD1. CDR1 and CDR2 (germline): MNHNS, SASEGT. The CDR3 spans 15 residues. Trimming at V came to 6 bases and at J to 5 bases, leaving 6 bases not matched to a gene.

This rearrangement joins TRBV2 to TRBJ2-1; tentative D call: TRBD2 (5 bases). Germline V gene data show CDR1 as SNHLY and CDR2 as FYNNEI. V was shortened by 7 bases and J by 13 bases, with 17 bases between the two germline ends. The length of the CDR3 is 12 residues. CDR3 in DNA: TGTGCCAGCAACCCCCCCGGGGAGAGACAGTTCTTC. Translated: CASNPPGERQFF.

The J gene is TRBJ1-5, the V gene TRBV19, with D tentatively TRBD1 (5 bases). CDR1 LNHDA and CDR2 SQIVND come from the germline V gene (reference sequence). This CDR3 contains 15 residues. Deletions cut 0 bases from V and 9 bases from J, with 15 bases between. As DNA, the CDR3 is TGTGCCAGTAGTATAGATCTAAGGGGTAGAAGGCCCCAGCATTTT. It encodes CASSIDLRGRRPQHF. The full variable domain, in which reference TRBV19 and TRBJ1-5 provide the parts outside the CDR3, is DGGITQSPKYLFRKEGQNVTLSCEQNLNHDAMYWYRQDPGQGLRLIYYSQIVNDFQKGDIAEGYSVSREKKESFPLTVTSAQKNPTAFYLCASSIDLRGRRPQHFGDGTRLSIL.

The rearrangement uses TRBV19 and TRBJ1-5; D possibly corresponds to TRBD1 (5 bases). The CDR3 is 17 residues long. The V end lost 7 bases, the J end lost 0 bases, and 19 bases lay between the germline ends. Germline V CDR1 and CDR2: LNHDA, SQIVND (reference sequence). In DNA form, the CDR3 reads TGTGCCAGTATGGGACGGGGGGGAGGGTATAGCAATCAGCCCCAGCATTTT. It is translated as CASMGRGGGYSNQPQHF. Full variable domain (outside the CDR3, taken from reference TRBV19 and TRBJ1-5): DGGITQSPKYLFRKEGQNVTLSCEQNLNHDAMYWYRQDPGQGLRLIYYSQIVNDFQKGDIAEGYSVSREKKESFPLTVTSAQKNPTAFYLCASMGRGGGYSNQPQHFGDGTRLSIL.

The sample holds a few counts of this clone. The V call is TRBV30, the J call TRBJ1-2; unclear D gene. Germline CDR1 and CDR2: GTSNPN and SVGIG (reference sequence). The germline V and J ends were trimmed by 1 base and 3 bases, with 9 bases remaining between them. The CDR3 contains 13 residues. CDR3 in DNA: TGTGCCTGGAGTGCAGAGGACCACTATGGCTACACCTTC. It encodes CAWSAEDHYGYTF.

V is TRBV5-1 and J is TRBJ2-3; TRBD2 is a possible D gene (6 bases). CDR3 length: 13 residues. Trimming left V 5 bases short and J 4 bases short, with 11 bases between. Germline V lookup: CDR1 SGHRS, CDR2 YFSETQ. The CDR3 region is CASRPGRSDTQYF. For the CDR3, the DNA is TGCGCCAGCAGGCCAGGGAGGTCAGATACGCAGTATTTT.

The chain links TRBV19 to TRBJ2-1; D may be TRBD2 (5 bases). Trimming took 6 bases from V and 12 from J, leaving 15 bases between them. This CDR3 has 12 amino acids. CDR1 and CDR2 from the germline V gene are LNHDA and SQIVND (reference sequence). Written as DNA, the CDR3 is TGTGCCAGTAGCCGAACTAGGATGGTGCAGTTCTTC. Its protein is CASSRTRMVQFF.

The CDR3 is CASSLVQVLSSGANVLTF. The CDR3 DNA sequence: TGTGCCAGCAGCTTGGTTCAGGTACTGAGCTCTGGGGCCAACGTCCTGACTTTC. The chain uses TRBV5-6 and TRBJ2-6; the D is unclear. V lost 0 bases and J 0 bases, leaving 13 bases between the germline ends. This CDR3 region has 18 residues. The germline CDR1 and CDR2 sequences are SGHDT and YYEEEE.

This clone was counted a few times. V and J are TRBV7-9 and TRBJ1-6; the match to TRBD1 covers 9 bases. Germline lookup yields CDR1 SEHNR and CDR2 FQNEAQ (reference sequence). J was trimmed by 10 bases and V by 5 bases; bases with no gene match: 6. This CDR3 has 14 residues. The chain's CDR3 is CASSPGQGYSPLHF. The DNA for the CDR3 is TGTGCCAGCAGCCCGGGACAGGGATACTCACCCCTCCACTTT.

Remarks on this clone: At the DNA level, this CDR3 is encoded by other sequences in the same sample as well. The rearrangement uses TRBV18 and TRBJ1-4, with D perhaps TRBD1 (5 bases). This CDR3 is built from 14 residues. Germline V gives CDR1 KGHSH, CDR2 LQKENI. V was clipped by 2 bases and J by 6 bases, with 10 bases between them. The CDR3 here is CASSPTGGDEKLFF. The CDR3 DNA follows: TGTGCCAGCTCACCAACGGGGGGGGATGAAAAACTGTTTTTT.

The chain is built from TRBV2 and TRBJ1-2, with TRBD1 identical over 7 bases. V was pared by 4 bases and J by 4 bases, with 12 bases of the junction left unmatched. This CDR3 has 16 residues. Per the germline V gene, CDR1 is SNHLY and CDR2 is FYNNEI. The CDR3 nucleotides read TGTGCCAGCAGTGGACAGTGGCGGGACAGACGCTATGGCTACACCTTC. It yields the protein CASSGQWRDRRYGYTF.

Here the CDR3 reads CASSPLGTDTQYF. The CDR3 nucleotides read TGTGCCAGCTCACCGCTAGGGACAGATACGCAGTATTTT. The genes are TRBV18 and TRBJ2-3, with no clear D. Between the trimmed V and J ends, which lost 3 bases and 3 bases, there was a span of 7 bases. CDR1 is KGHSH and CDR2 is LQKENI in the germline V gene. The CDR3 is made up of 13 amino acids.

J is TRBJ1-1 and V is TRBV5-4; D might be TRBD1 (6 bases). The germline V and J ends were trimmed by 4 bases and 2 bases, with 18 bases remaining between them. The CDR3 is 16 residues long. Germline V lookup: CDR1 SGHNT, CDR2 YYREEE (reference sequence). CDR3 DNA: TGTGCCAGCAGCCTCGGGACACCTCAATCAAACACTGAAGCTTTCTTT. Its protein is CASSLGTPQSNTEAFF.

The V call is TRBV6-1, the J call TRBJ1-1; the D gene is possibly TRBD1 (5 bases). Trimming left V 2 bases short and J 7 bases short, with 8 bases between. The CDR3 is made up of 12 amino acids. Germline V CDR1 and CDR2: MNHNS, SASEGT. CDR3 nucleotide sequence: TGTGCCAGCAGTGAACTGGGGGATGAAGCTTTCTTT. As protein: CASSELGDEAFF.

The rearrangement joins TRBV18 to TRBJ1-5; weak D call: TRBD1 (6 bases). Per the germline V gene, CDR1 is KGHSH and CDR2 is LQKENI. V lost 5 bases and J 0 bases, leaving 8 bases between the germline ends. This CDR3 comprises 14 residues. The CDR3 DNA sequence: TGTGCCAGCTCAGGGGGCAATAGCAATCAGCCCCAGCATTTT. Protein: CASSGGNSNQPQHF.